Below, 31 T cell receptor beta chains from the same sample are listed, as sequenced in a study of CD8+ T cells in alopecia areata. Following RNA extraction, reverse transcription yielded cDNA that acted as the sequencing template. The data were produced by immunoSEQ multiplex PCR, yet TCRdb's version contains in-frame clones alone and is incomplete. This sample has about 200,000 clones, with about three fifths found just once. Treatment described: oral pan-JAK inhibitor, 5-10 mg twice daily. The specimen was CD4+ T cells sorted from blood, collected at week 24, from a patient treated with tofacitinib. These TCRs come from a human donor with alopecia areata.

V is TRBV7-2 and J is TRBJ2-1; D is possibly TRBD2 (6 bases). CDR1 is SGHTA and CDR2 is FQGNSA in the germline V gene. Trimming left V 3 bases short and J 5 bases short, with 23 bases between. The CDR3 is 18 amino acids. The CDR3 region is CASSFRAGSSVTHNEQFF. Here the CDR3 DNA reads TGTGCCAGCAGCTTCCGGGCGGGATCCTCCGTTACCCACAATGAGCAGTTCTTC.

The chain carries TRBV18 and TRBJ2-7; weak D call: TRBD1 (5 bases). This CDR3 is 14 amino acids long. CDR1 KGHSH and CDR2 LQKENI come from the germline V gene. V dropped 5 bases and J dropped 3 bases, with 14 bases sitting between them. CDR3 nucleotides: TGTGCCAGCTCAAGATCCAGGGAAATCTACGAGCAGTACTTC. Encoded protein: CASSRSREIYEQYF.

This clone was seen only a few times. The V call is TRBV5-4, the J call TRBJ1-1, with D uncertain. CDR1 SGHNT and CDR2 YYREEE come from the germline V gene (reference sequence). The CDR3 has 13 residues. The V and J ends lost 0 bases and 3 bases respectively, with 6 bases between them. The chain's CDR3 is CASSLGLDTEAFF. CDR3 in DNA: TGTGCCAGCAGCTTGGGGTTGGACACTGAAGCTTTCTTT.

CDR3 DNA: TGTGCCAGCAGCCCCGGGTCCGTTGCCGGGGAGCTGTTTTTT. This gives the protein CASSPGSVAGELFF. V is TRBV9 and J is TRBJ2-2; D gene uncertain. The V gene lost 4 bases and the J gene lost 6 bases, with 13 bases spanning the gap. The germline V gene has CDR1 SGDLS and CDR2 YYNGEE. There are 14 residues in the CDR3.

This clone has a single count. The chain recombines TRBV29-1 with TRBJ2-3; no definite D call. This CDR3 has 14 amino acids. V gave up 7 bases and J gave up 2 bases, with 16 bases separating them. Germline-derived CDR1 and CDR2 are SQVTM and ANQGSEA. The CDR3 region has the DNA TGCAGCGCCCTACGCCAGTCGCTCACAGATACGCAGTATTTT. Translated, it gives CSALRQSLTDTQYF.

This clone was observed a few times. V gene TRBV7-8 combines with J gene TRBJ2-5; D is possibly TRBD1 or TRBD2 (5 bases each). Germline CDR1 and CDR2: SGHVS and FQNEAQ. The CDR3 covers 15 residues. Between the trimmed V and J ends, which lost 6 bases and 0 bases, there was a span of 14 bases. CDR3 residues: CASRLRGLNQETQYF. The CDR3 DNA sequence: TGTGCCAGCAGACTCCGGGGCCTGAACCAAGAGACCCAGTACTTC. Looking up the rest from reference TRBV7-8 and TRBJ2-5 gives the full variable domain: GAGVSQSPRYKVAKRGQDVALRCDPISGHVSLFWYQQALGQGPEFLTYFQNEAQLDKSGLPSDRFFAERPEGSVSTLKIQRTQQEDSAVYLCASRLRGLNQETQYFGPGTRLLVL.

The J gene is TRBJ2-4, the V gene TRBV2; 8 bases agree with TRBD2. V lost 1 base to trimming and J lost 2 bases; unmatched junction nucleotides: 7. Germline V gives CDR1 SNHLY, CDR2 FYNNEI. The CDR3 has 17 residues. The CDR3 sequence is CASSEGQGGGSKNIQYF. The CDR3 coding sequence is TGTGCCAGCAGTGAAGGTCAGGGCGGGGGGTCCAAAAACATTCAGTACTTC.

The V and J genes are TRBV6-6 and TRBJ2-5, with D perhaps being TRBD1 or TRBD2 (5 bases each). The CDR3 consists of 13 residues. V was shortened by 0 bases and J by 7 bases, with 9 bases between the two germline ends. Germline CDR1 is MNHNY and CDR2 is SVGAGI (reference sequence). In nucleotides, the CDR3 is TGTGCCAGCAGTTACTCGGGGGAAGGGACCCAGTACTTC. Translating it yields CASSYSGEGTQYF.

The chain recombines TRBV29-1 with TRBJ2-1; the D call may be TRBD1 or TRBD2 (5 bases each). Looked up from germline, CDR1 is SQVTM and CDR2 is ANQGSEA. CDR3 length equals 15 residues. Trimming cost V 6 bases and J 6 bases, with 21 bases left between them. CDR3 in DNA: TGCAGCGTATACTTAATGGGGGTGATGGGCAATGAGCAGTTCTTC. It specifies CSVYLMGVMGNEQFF.

The chain links TRBV2 to TRBJ2-2; 7 bases are a match to TRBD2. CDR3 size: 14 residues. Germline V gives CDR1 SNHLY, CDR2 FYNNEI. V lost 6 bases, J lost 4 bases, and 5 bases stayed unmatched. In nucleotides, the CDR3 is TGTGCCAGCAGAGGACTAGTAGGCACCGGGGAGCTGTTTTTT. As protein: CASRGLVGTGELFF. The full variable domain, rest sourced from reference TRBV2 and TRBJ2-2, is EPEVTQTPSHQVTQMGQEVILRCVPISNHLYFYWYRQILGQKVEFLVSFYNNEISEKSEIFDDQFSVERPDGSNFTLKIRSTKLEDSAMYFCASRGLVGTGELFFGEGSRLTVL.

The chain recombines TRBV15 with TRBJ2-5; D unclear. Germline V lookup: CDR1 LNHNV, CDR2 YYDKDF (reference sequence). The CDR3 is 14 residues long. Trimming left V 7 bases short and J 0 bases short, with 12 bases between. DNA for the CDR3: TGTGCCACCAATGGCAGCATCGACCAAGAGACCCAGTACTTC. It yields the protein CATNGSIDQETQYF.

The CDR3 DNA sequence: TGCGCCAGCAGCCTCGTCCCCTACGAGCAGTACTTC. It codes for CASSLVPYEQYF. This chain connects TRBV5-1 to TRBJ2-7; D unclear. From germline, CDR1 is SGHRS and CDR2 YFSETQ. V lost 4 bases, J lost 2 bases, and 7 bases lay in between. This CDR3 has 12 residues. The variable domain in full, with the rest retrieved from reference TRBV5-1 and TRBJ2-7, is KAGVTQTPRYLIKTRGQQVTLSCSPISGHRSVSWYQQTPGQGLQFLFEYFSETQRNKGNFPGRFSGRQFSNSRSEMNVSTLELGDSALYLCASSLVPYEQYFGPGTRLTVT.

The chain employs TRBV18 and TRBJ2-6, with 9 nucleotides matching TRBD1. The germline CDR1 and CDR2 sequences are KGHSH and LQKENI. With V trimmed by 5 bases and J by 0 bases, 5 bases remained unmatched. The CDR3 runs to 17 residues. The chain's CDR3 is CASSKDRGSSGANVLTF. DNA of the CDR3: TGTGCCAGCTCAAAGGACAGGGGAAGCTCTGGGGCCAACGTCCTGACTTTC.

This chain uses TRBV4-1 with TRBJ2-3; TRBD2 matches 9 bases. The CDR3 has 17 amino acids. V shed 0 bases, J shed 6 bases, and the junction held 10 bases outside the gene matches. Looked up from germline, CDR1 is MGHRA and CDR2 is YSYEKL. The CDR3: CASSQDGAGGTKDTQYF. The CDR3 region has the DNA TGCGCCAGCAGCCAAGATGGAGCGGGGGGCACAAAGGATACGCAGTATTTT.

The chain joins TRBV30 to TRBJ2-4; 8 bases are shared with TRBD1. This CDR3 has 13 amino acids. Germline assignment: CDR1 GTSNPN and CDR2 SVGIG (reference sequence). J lost 5 bases, V lost 3 bases, and 3 bases had no gene match. The CDR3 region is CAWRPDRENIQYF. The CDR3 coding sequence is TGTGCCTGGAGACCGGACAGGGAAAACATTCAGTACTTC.

Details on this clone: Other DNA sequences in this sample translate to the same CDR3. This chain connects TRBV5-1 to TRBJ1-2; a weak D match, TRBD1 (5 bases). Trimming shortened V by 0 bases and J by 2 bases, and 11 bases separated the two germline ends. CDR3 length equals 15 residues. Germline-derived CDR1 and CDR2 are SGHRS and YFSETQ. The CDR3 region has the DNA TGCGCCAGCAGCTTGGGGGACGGACCCAACTATGGCTACACCTTC. Amino acids: CASSLGDGPNYGYTF.

The chain is built from TRBV6-1 and TRBJ2-2; unclear D gene. The CDR3 consists of 15 residues. From germline, CDR1 is MNHNS and CDR2 SASEGT. V lost 7 bases and J lost 3, with 15 bases in between. The CDR3 region is CASKIGPGYTGELFF. CDR3 in DNA: TGTGCCAGCAAAATAGGGCCGGGCTACACCGGGGAGCTGTTTTTT.

The rearrangement uses TRBV30 and TRBJ2-3; D gene uncertain. The CDR3 is 18 amino acids. V was pared by 3 bases and J by 2 bases, with 24 bases between. From germline, CDR1 is GTSNPN and CDR2 SVGIG (reference sequence). The CDR3 here is CAWRSGSLNKPFTDTQYF. The CDR3 nucleotides read TGTGCCTGGAGGTCCGGATCCCTTAACAAACCATTCACAGATACGCAGTATTTT.

V gene TRBV30 combines with J gene TRBJ1-2; D possibly corresponds to TRBD1 (6 bases). Germline CDR1 GTSNPN, CDR2 SVGIG (reference sequence). Between the trimmed V and J ends, which lost 2 bases and 4 bases, there was a span of 11 bases. The CDR3 length is 13 residues. This CDR3 reads CAWSRQEIYGYTF. The CDR3 coding sequence is TGTGCCTGGAGTCGACAGGAGATCTATGGCTACACCTTC.

This sequence joins TRBV7-8 and TRBJ1-2, with unresolved D. This CDR3 spans 15 amino acids. With 0 bases removed from V and 1 base from J, the gap between germline ends came to 9 bases. Germline lookup yields CDR1 SGHVS and CDR2 FQNEAQ. CDR3 residues: CASSLAYGFNYGYTF. For the CDR3, the DNA is TGTGCCAGCAGCTTAGCGTACGGTTTTAACTATGGCTACACCTTC.

This clone occurred a few times. The chain joins TRBV10-3 to TRBJ2-1; a possible D gene is TRBD2 (6 bases). Looked up from germline, CDR1 is ENHRY and CDR2 is SYGVKD. V was clipped by 10 bases and J by 1 base, with 17 bases between them. The CDR3 runs 15 residues. DNA of the CDR3: TGTGCCACCAGGACTATCCGCGGTTCCTACAATGAGCAGTTCTTC. It encodes CATRTIRGSYNEQFF.

The chain combines TRBV5-1 with TRBJ2-3; D ambiguous. The CDR3 has 16 residues. V lost 0 bases to trimming and J lost 4 bases, with 15 bases between them. Germline CDR1 SGHRS, CDR2 YFSETQ. The CDR3 reads CASSLGSGDGADTQYF. The CDR3 DNA reads as TGCGCCAGCAGCTTGGGGTCTGGCGATGGGGCAGATACGCAGTATTTT. Drawing the rest from reference TRBV5-1 and TRBJ2-3, the complete variable domain is KAGVTQTPRYLIKTRGQQVTLSCSPISGHRSVSWYQQTPGQGLQFLFEYFSETQRNKGNFPGRFSGRQFSNSRSEMNVSTLELGDSALYLCASSLGSGDGADTQYFGPGTRLTVL.

The chain combines TRBV11-2 with TRBJ2-3, with D perhaps matching TRBD2 (7 bases). CDR1 SGHAT and CDR2 FQNNGV come from the germline V gene. This CDR3 region has 18 residues. V lost 1 base and J lost 1, with 18 bases in between. This CDR3 reads CASSLGPRGGGGTDTQYF. CDR3 coding DNA: TGTGCCAGCAGCTTAGGGCCCAGGGGCGGGGGAGGCACAGATACGCAGTATTTT.

This sequence joins TRBV6-5 and TRBJ2-5; a weak D match, TRBD2 (6 bases). The V gene lost 2 bases and the J gene lost 2 bases, with 9 bases spanning the gap. The CDR3 has 14 amino acids. The germline gives CDR1 MNHEY, CDR2 SVGAGI. The CDR3 spells CASSYLGGQETQYF. The CDR3 DNA reads as TGTGCCAGCAGTTACCTCGGGGGTCAAGAGACCCAGTACTTC.

This chain links TRBV25-1 with TRBJ1-2; D uncertain. Between the trimmed V and J ends, which lost 0 bases and 3 bases, there was a span of 5 bases. CDR3 length: 13 amino acids. Germline lookup yields CDR1 MGHDK and CDR2 SYGVNS. This chain's CDR3 is CASSEYLDYGYTF. DNA for the CDR3: TGTGCCAGCAGTGAATATCTAGACTATGGCTACACCTTC.

The V gene is TRBV5-6, the J gene TRBJ2-2; no definite D call. Trimming pared 5 bases from V and 5 bases from J, leaving 10 bases between. The germline V gene has CDR1 SGHDT and CDR2 YYEEEE. The CDR3 covers 13 residues. CDR3 in DNA: TGTGCCAGCAGTTACCTAGAGACCGGGGAGCTGTTTTTT. Encoded protein: CASSYLETGELFF.

In regard to this clone: The sample holds other DNA sequences that translate to the same CDR3. This CDR3 is CAWSTGGGYTF. CDR3 nucleotide sequence: TGTGCCTGGAGTACTGGGGGCGGCTACACCTTC. The V and J genes are TRBV30 and TRBJ1-2, with D maybe TRBD1 (6 bases). V lost 2 bases to trimming and J lost 8 bases, with 9 bases between them. The CDR3 runs to 11 residues. CDR1 and CDR2 from the germline V gene are GTSNPN and SVGIG (reference sequence). Filled out from reference TRBV30 and TRBJ1-2, the complete variable domain reads SQTIHQWPATLVQPVGSPLSLECTVEGTSNPNLYWYRQAAGRGLQLLFYSVGIGQISSEVPQNLSASRPQDRQFILSSKKLLLSDSGFYLCAWSTGGGYTFGSGTRLTVV.

The chain carries TRBV30 and TRBJ2-7; 8 bases fit TRBD1. The junction had 9 bases not matched to a gene; V was cut back by 2 bases and J by 3 bases. CDR1 and CDR2 from the germline V gene are GTSNPN and SVGIG (reference sequence). This CDR3 has 15 amino acids. As DNA, the CDR3 is TGTGCCTGGAGTCCAGACAGGGGACGTATCTACGAGCAGTACTTC. Protein: CAWSPDRGRIYEQYF.

The chain has TRBV5-1 and TRBJ1-2; TRBD1 might be the D (5 bases). CDR3 length: 12 amino acids. V gave up 2 bases and J gave up 7 bases, with 9 bases separating them. The germline gives CDR1 SGHRS, CDR2 YFSETQ. CDR3 loop: CASSFPGLGYTF. The CDR3 DNA reads as TGCGCCAGCAGCTTTCCAGGGCTTGGCTACACCTTC.

This chain links TRBV30 with TRBJ1-2, with D maybe TRBD1 (5 bases). Trimming removed 8 bases from V and 3 bases from J, with 16 bases in between. CDR3 size: 13 residues. Germline V lookup: CDR1 GTSNPN, CDR2 SVGIG (reference sequence). The DNA for the CDR3 is TGTGCCCATCGACCCGGGGGGTACTATGGCTACACCTTC. Protein sequence: CAHRPGGYYGYTF.

This clone was seen a handful of times. This chain joins TRBV2 and TRBJ2-5, with 11 bases fitting TRBD2. The CDR3 is 14 residues long. With 7 bases clipped from V and 4 bases from J, the junction kept 5 bases outside the gene matches. Germline V gene sequence: CDR1 SNHLY, CDR2 FYNNEI. The CDR3 region is CASNSGGVRETQYF. The CDR3 bases are TGTGCCAGCAATAGCGGGGGGGTCAGAGAGACCCAGTACTTC. The whole variable domain, remainder taken from reference TRBV2 and TRBJ2-5, is EPEVTQTPSHQVTQMGQEVILRCVPISNHLYFYWYRQILGQKVEFLVSFYNNEISEKSEIFDDQFSVERPDGSNFTLKIRSTKLEDSAMYFCASNSGGVRETQYFGPGTRLLVL.